One sample yielded the 10 T cell receptor beta chains listed below, sequenced in a study of T cell responses to AZD1222 COVID-19 vaccine. This table comes from immunoSEQ multiplex PCR, and its TCRdb copy is limited to in-frame clones, with some not included. The repertoire holds 180,000 or so clones, with roughly 92% as singletons. This sample comprised peripheral blood, obtained 28 days after the second AZD1222 dose. These receptors were obtained from an adult who received the AZD1222 COVID-19 vaccine.

The chain uses TRBV3-1 (or the pseudogene TRBV3-2) and TRBJ1-6; no reliable D call. Between the trimmed V and J ends, which lost 3 bases and 3 bases, there was a span of 9 bases. CDR1 is LGHDT, CDR2 YNNKEL, per germline (reference sequence). This CDR3 contains 15 residues. The CDR3 nucleotides are TGTGCCAGCAGCCAGGAGGGCGGCTATAATTCACCCCTCCACTTT. This gives the protein CASSQEGGYNSPLHF.

The V call is TRBV6-5, the J call TRBJ1-4; D uncertain. The length of the CDR3 is 14 residues. The V gene's germline CDR1 is MNHEY and CDR2 SVGAGI. Trimming took off 8 bases at V and 2 bases at J, with 12 bases between the two ends. DNA for the CDR3: TGTGCCAGCCCCATCCGAGCTACTAATGAAAAACTGTTTTTT. This translates into CASPIRATNEKLFF.

The chain carries TRBV6-2 or TRBV6-3 and TRBJ1-5, with no clear D. Looked up from germline, CDR1 is MNHEY and CDR2 is SVGEGT. V was shortened by 3 bases and J by 1 base, with 7 bases between the two germline ends. The length of the CDR3 is 14 residues. The CDR3 loop is CASSYLDSNQPQHF. Here the CDR3 DNA reads TGTGCCAGCAGTTATTTGGACAGCAATCAGCCCCAGCATTTT.

The rearrangement joins TRBV7-9 to TRBJ2-7, with D possibly being TRBD1 or TRBD2 (5 bases each). This CDR3 comprises 17 residues. Germline V gene sequence: CDR1 SEHNR, CDR2 FQNEAQ (reference sequence). The ends were cut back, 7 bases at V and 0 bases at J, with 22 bases in the middle. DNA for the CDR3: TGTGCCAGCAACCCACACCGCCGGGGCGACAGCTCCTACGAGCAGTACTTC. Amino acids: CASNPHRRGDSSYEQYF.

The chain combines TRBV5-8 with TRBJ2-3, with D possibly matching TRBD1 (5 bases). V shed 4 bases and J shed 3 bases, with 18 bases lying between them. This CDR3 comprises 16 residues. The germline V gene encodes CDR1 SGHTS and CDR2 YDEGEE. CDR3 sequence reads: CASSRAAGLETDTQYF. CDR3 coding DNA: TGTGCCAGCAGCCGGGCAGCAGGGTTGGAGACAGATACGCAGTATTTT.

The V and J genes are TRBV5-1 and TRBJ2-7; tentatively, D is TRBD1 or TRBD2 (6 bases each). The CDR3 spans 14 residues. With 0 bases removed from V and 5 bases from J, the gap between germline ends came to 12 bases. Germline lookup yields CDR1 SGHRS and CDR2 YFSETQ. The CDR3 protein is CASSLVGGRDEQYF. DNA for the CDR3: TGCGCCAGCAGCTTGGTCGGGGGCAGGGACGAGCAGTACTTC.

As regards this clone: This same CDR3 is encoded by further DNA sequences in the sample. The rearrangement joins TRBV6-2 or TRBV6-3 to TRBJ1-1; possibly TRBD1 for D (5 bases). V lost 3 bases and J 1 base, leaving 6 bases between the germline ends. Per the germline V gene, CDR1 is MNHEY and CDR2 is SVGEGT. There are 13 residues in the CDR3. CDR3 in DNA: TGTGCCAGCAGTTATACAGGGAACACTGAAGCTTTCTTT. Its protein product is CASSYTGNTEAFF.

This chain links TRBV2 with TRBJ2-1; 10 positions agree with TRBD2. V lost 6 bases, J lost 9 bases, and 11 bases stayed unmatched. From germline, CDR1 is SNHLY and CDR2 FYNNEI. The CDR3 is 15 amino acids. CDR3 bases: TGTGCCAGCAGCACGGAGCGGGGGGGCAGCGGTGAGCAGTTCTTC. It yields the protein CASSTERGGSGEQFF.

The chain joins TRBV29-1 to TRBJ1-2, with 7 bases aligning to TRBD1. The CDR3 contains 11 residues. V gave up 6 bases and J gave up 6 bases; unmatched junction bases: 4. Looked up from germline, CDR1 is SQVTM and CDR2 is ANQGSEA. CDR3 region: CSVTGSDGYTF. The CDR3 nucleotides are TGCAGCGTGACAGGGTCGGATGGCTACACCTTC.

The CDR3 protein is CAFGQGSETQYF. CDR3 coding DNA: TGTGCTTTTGGCCAAGGGTCAGAGACCCAGTACTTC. The V and J genes are TRBV30 and TRBJ2-5; D is undetermined. This CDR3 is 12 amino acids long. Per the germline V gene, CDR1 is GTSNPN and CDR2 is SVGIG (reference sequence).